This T cell receptor beta chain was observed in a study of blood T cell repertoires in COVID-19. Study-wide context: Italy, Spain and the United States were the sources of the convalescent and acute COVID-19 samples. T cells, B-cell-depleted T cells, or PBMCs supplied cDNA or gDNA.

This clone turned up a few times. TCRdb keeps only in-frame clones here, not all; method: immunoSEQ multiplex PCR. The sample lists 65,000 to 80,000 clones; 75% to 85% were seen once. The clonotype comes from a human donor in a cohort sampled during active COVID-19. The sample comprised peripheral blood.

The CDR3 DNA is TGTGCCAGCAGCCAAGGGACAGGGGGTCAGTACGAGCAGTACTTC. It translates to CASSQGTGGQYEQYF. V gene TRBV3-1 (or the pseudogene TRBV3-2) combines with J gene TRBJ2-7; 10 nucleotides line up with TRBD1. The germline V gene encodes CDR1 LGHDT and CDR2 YNNKEL (reference sequence). After removal of 1 base from V and 4 bases from J, the junction contained 4 bases not matched to a gene. The CDR3 covers 15 residues.